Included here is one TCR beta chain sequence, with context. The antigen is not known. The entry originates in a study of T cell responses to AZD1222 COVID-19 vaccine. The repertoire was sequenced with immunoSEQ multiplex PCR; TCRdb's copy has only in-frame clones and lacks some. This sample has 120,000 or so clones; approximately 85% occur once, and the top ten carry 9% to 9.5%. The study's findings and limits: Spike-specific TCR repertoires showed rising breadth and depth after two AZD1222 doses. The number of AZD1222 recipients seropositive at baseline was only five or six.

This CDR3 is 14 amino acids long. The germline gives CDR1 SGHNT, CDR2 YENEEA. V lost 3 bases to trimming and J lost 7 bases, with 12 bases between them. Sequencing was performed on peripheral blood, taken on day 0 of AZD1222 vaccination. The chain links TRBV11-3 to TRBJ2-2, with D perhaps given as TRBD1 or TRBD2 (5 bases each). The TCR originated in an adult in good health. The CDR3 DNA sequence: TGTGCCAGCAGCTTCGAGGGGCGCCGCGGGGAGCTGTTTTTT. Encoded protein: CASSFEGRRGELFF. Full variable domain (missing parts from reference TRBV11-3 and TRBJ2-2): EAGVVQSPRYKIIEKKQPVAFWCNPISGHNTLYWYLQNLGQGPELLIRYENEEAVDDSQLPKDRFSAERLKGVDSTLKIQPAELGDSAVYLCASSFEGRRGELFFGEGSRLTVL.